Below, 20 T cell receptor beta chains from the same sample are listed, as sequenced in a study of breast tumors, draining lymph nodes, adjacent tissues. TCRdb recomputed calls from the multiplex PCR reads with MiXCR, one row per CDR3 protein. The sample lists approximately 130,000 distinct CDR3 sequences, 20% to 25% seen once, with roughly 2.2% in the top ten. Samples came from axillary lymph nodes draining the breast cancer. The specimen sequenced was axillary lymph node tissue. The receptors derive from a female donor with breast cancer. Some clones in this sample may be carry-over from other donors' samples.

This clonotype was observed many times. The V call is TRBV5-6, the J call TRBJ2-1; D gene uncertain. The CDR3 is 14 amino acids. Looked up from germline, CDR1 is SGHDT and CDR2 is YYEEEE. V gave up 0 bases and J gave up 2 bases, with 6 bases separating them. CDR3 sequence reads: CASSLGSPYNEQFF. The CDR3 DNA is TGTGCCAGCAGCTTGGGTAGTCCCTACAATGAGCAGTTCTTC.

This clonotype has at least ten counts. The chain recombines TRBV6-2 or TRBV6-3 with TRBJ2-7; 9 bases fit TRBD2. The CDR3 totals 17 residues. V lost 0 bases and J lost 4; bases outside the gene matches: 10. Germline V gives CDR1 MNHEY, CDR2 SVGEGT. The CDR3 sequence is CASSYSEVAGDWYEQYF. The CDR3 nucleotides are TGTGCCAGCAGTTACTCGGAGGTAGCGGGAGATTGGTACGAGCAGTACTTC.

This clonotype was counted many times. The chain combines TRBV20-1 with TRBJ1-5; TRBD1 matches at 9 bases. The V gene end was trimmed by 6 bases and the J gene end by 7 bases; junction bases not matched to a gene: 7. The CDR3 length is 13 residues. Germline CDR1 reads DFQATT; CDR2 reads SNEGSKA (reference sequence). CDR3 protein: CSASQGARQPQHF. CDR3 in DNA: TGCAGTGCGTCACAGGGGGCGCGACAGCCCCAGCATTTT.

This clonotype was picked up many times. The J gene is TRBJ2-1, the V gene TRBV20-1, with 10 positions matching TRBD2. Per germline, CDR1 DFQATT and CDR2 SNEGSKA (reference sequence). Trimming cost V 5 bases and J 4 bases; bases outside gene matches: 17. The CDR3 runs to 18 residues. CDR3 protein: CSAHPTSGTDPRYNEQFF. In nucleotides, the CDR3 is TGCAGTGCTCACCCTACTAGCGGGACAGACCCACGATACAATGAGCAGTTCTTC.

The V call is TRBV3-1, the J call TRBJ1-5, with D maybe TRBD1 (5 bases). V shed 3 bases and J shed 7 bases, with 13 bases lying between them. The CDR3 has 14 residues. Looked up from germline, CDR1 is LGHDT and CDR2 is YNNKEL (reference sequence). The CDR3 loop is CASSQGPIGQPQHF. In DNA form, the CDR3 reads TGTGCCAGCAGCCAGGGGCCAATAGGCCAGCCCCAGCATTTT.

This clonotype was picked up many times. The genes are TRBV7-9 and TRBJ1-5, with D uncertain. Germline V CDR1 and CDR2: SEHNR, FQNEAQ (reference sequence). V gave up 3 bases and J gave up 4 bases, with 4 bases separating them. The CDR3 has 12 amino acids. The CDR3: CASSFDNQPQHF. The DNA of the CDR3 is TGTGCCAGCAGCTTCGATAATCAGCCCCAGCATTTT.

There are many counts of this clonotype. This chain joins TRBV5-1 and TRBJ2-1, with a weak D call TRBD1 (6 bases). Germline V lookup: CDR1 SGHRS, CDR2 YFSETQ. The CDR3 runs 14 residues. Trimming shortened V by 5 bases and J by 5 bases, and 14 bases separated the two germline ends. The CDR3 reads CASRGGAANNEQFF. The CDR3 region has the DNA TGCGCCAGCAGAGGGGGTGCGGCAAACAATGAGCAGTTCTTC.

This clonotype was picked up many times. The chain employs TRBV27 and TRBJ2-3; D possibly corresponds to TRBD1 (5 bases). CDR1 is MNHEY and CDR2 is SMNVEV in the germline V gene (reference sequence). The CDR3 sequence is 16 residues long. The ends were cut back, 0 bases at V and 7 bases at J, with 17 bases in the middle. CDR3 in DNA: TGTGCCAGCAGTTTATCGGGCAGGGCGGTCGTAAATACGCAGTATTTT. Amino acid sequence: CASSLSGRAVVNTQYF.

This clonotype was counted many times. This sequence joins TRBV19 and TRBJ1-5; no firm D call. Between the trimmed V and J ends, which lost 1 base and 7 bases, there was a span of 11 bases. The CDR3 has 14 amino acids. The V gene's germline CDR1 is LNHDA and CDR2 SQIVND (reference sequence). The CDR3 loop reads CASSIGTVGQPQHF. The CDR3 DNA is TGTGCCAGTAGTATAGGGACCGTCGGACAGCCCCAGCATTTT.

This clonotype was seen at least ten times. V and J are TRBV29-1 and TRBJ1-2, with D possibly being TRBD1 (5 bases). The germline gives CDR1 SQVTM, CDR2 ANQGSEA. The V end was cut by 7 bases, the J end by 8 bases, with 26 bases between. This CDR3 is 15 amino acids long. CDR3 sequence: CSGALGTGSIGGYTF. The CDR3 region has the DNA TGCAGCGGAGCTTTGGGAACAGGCTCCATCGGAGGCTACACCTTC.

There are many counts of this clonotype. The chain combines TRBV20-1 with TRBJ1-3, with unresolved D. Trimming left V 3 bases short and J 0 bases short, with 6 bases between. This CDR3 comprises 13 residues. Germline loops: CDR1 DFQATT, CDR2 SNEGSKA (reference sequence). The CDR3 DNA follows: TGCAGTGCTAGGTCGTACTCTGGAAACACCATATATTTT. Residues: CSARSYSGNTIYF.

As to this clonotype: A much larger clone lies a single base off, so this may be a read error. V is TRBV12-3 or TRBV12-4 and J is TRBJ2-1; TRBD2 aligns across 9 bases. The CDR3 loop spans 15 amino acids. The CDR3 sequence is CASSLIAGENNGQFF. Here the CDR3 DNA reads TGTGCTAGCAGCCTAATAGCGGGAGAAAACAATGGGCAGTTCTTC.

This clonotype was counted ten times or more. This chain uses TRBV20-1 with TRBJ2-5; 9 bases are a match to TRBD2. This CDR3 comprises 15 residues. The ends lost 1 base at V and 5 bases at J; junction bases unmatched: 8. The V gene's germline CDR1 is DFQATT and CDR2 SNEGSKA (reference sequence). The CDR3 sequence is CSARAAGGPWETQYF. Here the CDR3 DNA reads TGCAGTGCTAGAGCGGCGGGAGGGCCATGGGAGACCCAGTACTTC.

This clonotype was observed many times. The CDR3 spells CASTLVRQGSGELFF. CDR3 nucleotides: TGTGCCAGTACCCTAGTACGACAGGGGTCCGGGGAGCTGTTTTTT. The chain links TRBV19 to TRBJ2-2, with 8 bases identical to TRBD1. The CDR3 spans 15 residues. CDR1 LNHDA and CDR2 SQIVND come from the germline V gene (reference sequence). V lost 7 bases, J lost 6 bases, and 10 bases stayed unmatched.

The sample holds many counts of this clonotype. The chain joins TRBV4-2 to TRBJ2-7, with D perhaps matching TRBD1 or TRBD2 (5 bases each). CDR3 size: 14 residues. Per germline, CDR1 LGHNA and CDR2 YNFKEQ. V was clipped by 2 bases and J by 5 bases, with 13 bases between them. The CDR3 coding sequence is TGTGCCAGCAGCCAACAGGGCGGGTTGGACGAGCAGTACTTC. Encoded protein: CASSQQGGLDEQYF.

About this clonotype: Given a much more abundant clone one base away, this may be a read error. The genes are TRBV9 and TRBJ2-1; D tentatively fits TRBD1 or TRBD2 (6 bases each). The CDR3 sequence is 16 residues long. Trimming took 4 bases from V and 9 from J, leaving 23 bases between them. CDR1 is SGDLS, CDR2 YYNGEE, per germline. The chain's CDR3 is CASSLLGKGEEGEQFF. The CDR3 coding sequence is TGTGCCAGCAGCCTTCTGGGGAAGGGGGAGGAGGGTGAGCAGTTCTTC.

This clonotype occurred many times. The chain is built from TRBV7-6 and TRBJ2-1; D is perhaps TRBD2 (6 bases). Looked up from germline, CDR1 is SGHVS and CDR2 is FNYEAQ. The CDR3 consists of 15 residues. Between the trimmed V and J ends, which lost 3 bases and 3 bases, there was a span of 12 bases. The CDR3 reads CASSLWEADYNEQFF. In nucleotides, the CDR3 is TGTGCCAGCAGCTTGTGGGAGGCTGACTACAATGAGCAGTTCTTC.

This clonotype has ten or more counts. The chain combines TRBV4-1 with TRBJ1-3; D remains unclear. The CDR3 consists of 17 residues. Germline lookup yields CDR1 MGHRA and CDR2 YSYEKL. V was trimmed by 3 bases and J by 0 bases, leaving 15 bases between them. CDR3 region: CASSQLDLLPSGNTIYF. The CDR3 DNA is TGCGCCAGCAGCCAGTTGGACCTTTTACCCTCTGGAAACACCATATATTTT.

This clonotype was recorded only once. This chain uses TRBV30 with TRBJ2-3; 8 bases agree with TRBD2. In germline, CDR1 is GTSNPN, CDR2 SVGIG (reference sequence). With 0 bases clipped from V and 2 bases from J, the junction kept 16 bases outside the gene matches. The CDR3 extends over 19 amino acids. The CDR3 bases are TGTGCCTGGAGTGTCCCCGGGGGGGGTTTCGGGGGAACCACAGATACGCAGTATTTT. It codes for CAWSVPGGGFGGTTDTQYF.

To note about this clonotype: A much larger clone differs from this one at a single base, so this may be a read error. This sequence joins TRBV19 and TRBJ2-2, with D perhaps matching TRBD2 (6 bases). The CDR3 extends over 16 amino acids. Looked up from germline, CDR1 is LNHDA and CDR2 is SQIVND (reference sequence). The CDR3 here is CASDRRLEGGAGELSF. The DNA for the CDR3 is TGTGCCAGTGACCGACGACTAGAGGGAGGCGCCGGGGAGCTGTCTTTT.